This entry lists 2 T cell receptor beta chains sequenced from one sample in a study of blood T cell repertoires in COVID-19. Profiling relied on immunoSEQ multiplex PCR, and the TCRdb table lists in-frame clones only, not all of them. The table has about 130,000 clones, roughly 88% seen once. The sample comprised peripheral blood. These receptors originate from a human donor in a cohort sampled during active COVID-19.

This clone is a singleton in its sample. The V call is TRBV5-1, the J call TRBJ2-7; 9 nucleotides agree with TRBD2. J lost 5 bases, V lost 2 bases, and 8 bases had no gene match. This CDR3 has 15 residues. CDR1 is SGHRS and CDR2 is YFSETQ in the germline V gene. The CDR3 nucleotides are TGCGCCAGCAGCTTAGATAGCGGGAGTTTGAACGAGCAGTACTTC. Its protein is CASSLDSGSLNEQYF.

The chain links TRBV7-6 to TRBJ1-1; 7 bases are a match to TRBD1. Germline CDR1 reads SGHVS; CDR2 reads FNYEAQ. With 1 base clipped from V and 5 bases from J, the junction kept 4 bases outside the gene matches. CDR3 length equals 14 residues. The CDR3 is CASSLEGARTEAFF. The CDR3, as DNA: TGTGCCAGCAGCTTAGAGGGGGCGCGGACTGAAGCTTTCTTT.